What follows is one TCR beta chain and its context. Its antigen is currently unknown. This specimen comes from a study of OX40 agonist ivuxolimab in advanced cancers. At the level of the study: Every 2 weeks, ivuxolimab was infused into the patients intravenously at between 0.01 and 10 mg/kg. Participants averaged approximately 65 years of age (range about 23 to 80) and were over 75% male.

The study, taken as a whole, reports: Both blood CD4+ and CD8+ T cells showed clonal growth by week 6 at 0.1 to 3.0 mg/kg. In a subset of nonresponders, normalized T-cell clonal expansion was also low.

Repertoires were generated with immunoSEQ multiplex PCR, while TCRdb's copy carries only in-frame clones and drops some. The sample lists over 45,000 clones, more than 85% seen once, with roughly 1.5% in the top ten. The source of this sequence is an adult with an advanced solid tumor such as melanoma, head and neck, liver or kidney cancer. Specimen: CD4+ or CD8+ T cells sorted from blood, collected in a trial of the OX40 agonist ivuxolimab.

CDR3 coding DNA: TGTGCCAGCGGGAGCTCGTCCCTACAGCAGTACTTC. It yields the protein CASGSSSLQQYF. This chain links TRBV7-8 with TRBJ2-7; tentatively, D is TRBD2 (5 bases). CDR1 is SGHVS, CDR2 FQNEAQ, per germline. V gave up 8 bases and J gave up 8 bases, with 16 bases separating them. The CDR3 extends over 12 amino acids. Filled out from reference TRBV7-8 and TRBJ2-7, the complete variable domain reads GAGVSQSPRYKVAKRGQDVALRCDPISGHVSLFWYQQALGQGPEFLTYFQNEAQLDKSGLPSDRFFAERPEGSVSTLKIQRTQQEDSAVYLCASGSSSLQQYFGPGTRLTVT.